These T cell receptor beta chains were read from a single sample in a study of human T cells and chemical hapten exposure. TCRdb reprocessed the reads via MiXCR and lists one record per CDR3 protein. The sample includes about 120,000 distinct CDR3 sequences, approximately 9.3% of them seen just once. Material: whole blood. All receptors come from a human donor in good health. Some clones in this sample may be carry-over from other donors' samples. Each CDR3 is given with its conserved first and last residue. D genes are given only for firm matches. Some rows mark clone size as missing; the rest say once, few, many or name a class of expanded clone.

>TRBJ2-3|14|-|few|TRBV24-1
CATSAGAGTDTQYF
TGTGCCACCAGTGCCGGAGCTGGGACAGATACGCAGTATTTT
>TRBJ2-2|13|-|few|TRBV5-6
CASSNRPGKELFF
TGTGCCAGCAGTAACCGACCAGGGAAGGAGCTGTTTTTT
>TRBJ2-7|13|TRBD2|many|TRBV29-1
CSVGGLAGYEQYF
TGCAGCGTTGGGGGGCTAGCGGGCTACGAGCAGTACTTC
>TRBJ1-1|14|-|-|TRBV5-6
CASSAGLMGTEAFF
TGTGCCAGCAGCGCGGGCCTAATGGGCACTGAAGCTTTCTTT
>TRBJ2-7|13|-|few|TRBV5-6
CASSFAASYEQYF
TGTGCCAGCAGCTTCGCGGCGTCCTACGAGCAGTACTTC
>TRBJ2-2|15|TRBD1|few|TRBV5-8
CASSATGGRTGELFF
TGTGCCAGCAGCGCGACAGGGGGCCGGACCGGGGAGCTGTTTTTT
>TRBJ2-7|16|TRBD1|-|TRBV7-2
CASSLVVQGKAYEQYF
TGTGCCAGCAGCTTAGTAGTACAGGGGAAGGCCTACGAGCAGTACTTC
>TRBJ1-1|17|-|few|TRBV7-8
CASSFGRSGPRNTEAFF
TGTGCCAGCAGCTTTGGGCGGTCGGGTCCGAGGAACACTGAAGCTTTCTTT
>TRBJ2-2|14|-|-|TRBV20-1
CSARDKGNTGELFF
TGCAGTGCTAGAGATAAGGGAAACACCGGGGAGCTGTTTTTT
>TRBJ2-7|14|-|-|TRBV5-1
CASSLVAGIYEQYF
TGCGCCAGCAGCTTGGTGGCGGGAATCTACGAGCAGTACTTC
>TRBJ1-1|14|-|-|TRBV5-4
CASSLIKENTEAFF
TGTGCCAGCAGCTTGATTAAGGAGAACACTGAAGCTTTCTTT
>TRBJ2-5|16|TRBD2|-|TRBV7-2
CASSLVPSGGQGTQYF
TGTGCCAGCAGCTTAGTTCCTAGCGGGGGGCAGGGGACCCAGTACTTC
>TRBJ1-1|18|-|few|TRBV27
CASSPPFAAGSSNTEAFF
TGTGCCAGCAGTCCCCCTTTCGCGGCAGGGAGCTCGAACACTGAAGCTTTCTTT
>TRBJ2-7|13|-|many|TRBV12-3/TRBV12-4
CASSLRAYYEQYF
TGTGCCAGCAGTTTAAGGGCATACTACGAGCAGTACTTC
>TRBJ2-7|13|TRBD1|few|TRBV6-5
CASSPGQGFEQYF
TGTGCCAGCAGTCCGGGACAGGGTTTCGAGCAGTACTTC
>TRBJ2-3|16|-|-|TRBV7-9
CASSFIPQGSTDTQYF
TGTGCCAGCAGCTTTATTCCCCAGGGGAGCACAGATACGCAGTATTTT
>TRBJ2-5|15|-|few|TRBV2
CASSRDRTLQETQYF
TGTGCCAGCAGCCGCGACAGGACGCTTCAAGAGACCCAGTACTTC
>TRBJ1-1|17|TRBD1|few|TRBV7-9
CASSPTTGYRGNTEAFF
TGTGCCAGCAGTCCCACGACAGGGTACCGGGGAAACACTGAAGCTTTCTTT
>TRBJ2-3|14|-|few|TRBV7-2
CASSFGGRTDTQYF
TGTGCCAGCAGCTTTGGGGGACGCACAGATACGCAGTATTTT
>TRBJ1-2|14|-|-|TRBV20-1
CSARQGRVSYGYTF
TGCAGTGCTAGACAGGGTAGGGTTAGCTATGGCTACACCTTC
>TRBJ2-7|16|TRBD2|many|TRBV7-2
CASSSPGAGSAHEQYF
TGTGCCAGCAGCTCCCCTGGAGCGGGGAGCGCCCACGAGCAGTACTTC
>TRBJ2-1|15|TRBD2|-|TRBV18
CASSPSGTVKGEQFF
TGTGCCAGCTCACCAAGCGGGACGGTAAAGGGTGAGCAGTTCTTC
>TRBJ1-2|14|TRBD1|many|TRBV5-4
CASSLVGQGDGYTF
TGTGCCAGCAGCCTGGTGGGACAGGGGGATGGCTACACCTTC
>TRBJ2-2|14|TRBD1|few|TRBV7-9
CASSYGQATGELFF
TGTGCCAGCAGCTACGGACAGGCGACCGGGGAGCTGTTTTTT
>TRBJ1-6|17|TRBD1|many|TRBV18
CASSPPLRTGRNSPLHF
TGTGCCAGCTCACCACCCCTCCGGACAGGAAGGAATTCACCCCTCCACTTT
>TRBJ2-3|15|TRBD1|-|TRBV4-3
CASSEGQNPADTQYF
TGCGCCAGCAGCGAGGGACAGAACCCAGCAGATACGCAGTATTTT
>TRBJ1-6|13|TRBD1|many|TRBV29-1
CSVGQGGNSPLHF
TGCAGCGTTGGGCAGGGGGGTAATTCACCCCTCCACTTT
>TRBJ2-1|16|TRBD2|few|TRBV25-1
CASSEPSGNFTNEQFF
TGTGCCAGCAGTGAGCCTAGCGGGAACTTTACCAATGAGCAGTTCTTC
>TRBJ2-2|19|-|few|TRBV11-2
CASSPTGLFSISFAGELFF
TGTGCCAGCAGTCCCACGGGACTTTTCTCAATATCTTTTGCCGGGGAGCTGTTTTTT
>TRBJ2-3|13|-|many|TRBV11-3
CASTGFGEDTQYF
TGTGCCAGCACCGGGTTTGGGGAAGATACGCAGTATTTT
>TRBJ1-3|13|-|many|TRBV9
CASNSVLGNTIYF
TGTGCCAGCAACTCTGTTCTGGGAAACACCATATATTTT
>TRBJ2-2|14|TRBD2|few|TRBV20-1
CSAHGGRASGELFF
TGCAGTGCCCATGGCGGGAGGGCCTCCGGGGAGCTGTTTTTT
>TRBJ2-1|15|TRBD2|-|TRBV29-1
CSVEPPGGAHNEEFF
TGCAGCGTTGAACCCCCGGGAGGTGCCCACAATGAGGAGTTCTTC
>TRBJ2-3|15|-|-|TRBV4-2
CASSQDPLSTDTQYF
TGTGCCAGCAGCCAAGATCCACTCAGCACAGATACGCAGTATTTT
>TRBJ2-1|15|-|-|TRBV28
CASSVQGRVNNEQFF
TGTGCCAGCAGTGTCCAGGGGAGGGTTAACAATGAGCAGTTCTTC
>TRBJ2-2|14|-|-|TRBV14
CASSHHRNTGELFF
TGTGCCAGCAGCCATCACAGGAACACCGGGGAGCTGTTTTTT
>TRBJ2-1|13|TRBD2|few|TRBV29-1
CSETSGGMDEQFF
TGCAGCGAGACTAGCGGGGGGATGGATGAGCAGTTCTTC
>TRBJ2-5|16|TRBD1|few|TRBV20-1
CSARTTQGNGQETQYF
TGCAGTGCTAGAACCACACAGGGGAATGGCCAAGAGACCCAGTACTTC
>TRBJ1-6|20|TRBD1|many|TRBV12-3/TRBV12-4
CASSLAHWTGGAGDNSPLHF
TGTGCCAGCAGTTTAGCGCACTGGACAGGGGGCGCGGGGGATAATTCACCCCTCCACTTT
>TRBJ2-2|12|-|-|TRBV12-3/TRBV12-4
CASSFRAGELFF
TGTGCCAGCAGTTTTCGGGCCGGGGAGCTGTTTTTT
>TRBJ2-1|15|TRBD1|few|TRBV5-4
CASSQWTGVYNEQFF
TGTGCCAGCAGCCAATGGACAGGGGTCTACAATGAGCAGTTCTTC
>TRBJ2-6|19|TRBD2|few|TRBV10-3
CAISEEGQRGHSGANVLTF
TGTGCCATCAGTGAGGAGGGCCAGCGGGGTCACTCTGGGGCCAACGTCCTGACTTTC
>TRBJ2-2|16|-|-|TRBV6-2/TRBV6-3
CASSYLVGKNTGELFF
TGTGCCAGCAGTTACCTAGTGGGGAAGAACACCGGGGAGCTGTTTTTT
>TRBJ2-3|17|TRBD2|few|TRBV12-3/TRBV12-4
CASSFLAASLSTNTQYF
TGTGCCAGCAGTTTTCTAGCGGCTTCCTTGAGTACAAATACGCAGTATTTT
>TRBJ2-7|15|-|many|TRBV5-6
CASSLAAGRSYEQYF
TGTGCCAGCAGCTTGGCGGCAGGGAGGTCCTACGAGCAGTACTTC
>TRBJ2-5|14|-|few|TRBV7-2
CASSLPTSWETQYF
TGTGCCAGCAGCTTACCAACTAGCTGGGAGACCCAGTACTTC
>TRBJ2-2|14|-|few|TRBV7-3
CASSLEGGTGELFF
TGTGCCAGCAGCTTAGAAGGGGGAACCGGGGAGCTGTTTTTT
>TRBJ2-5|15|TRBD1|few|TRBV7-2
CASSSRTGGQETQYF
TGTGCCAGCAGCTCACGGACAGGGGGTCAAGAGACCCAGTACTTC
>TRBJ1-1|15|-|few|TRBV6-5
CASRGPSRGYTEAFF
TGTGCCAGCAGGGGGCCTTCGAGGGGATATACTGAAGCTTTCTTT
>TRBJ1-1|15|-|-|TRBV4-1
CASSPEDMRFAEAFF
TGCGCCAGCAGCCCGGAGGACATGAGGTTCGCTGAAGCTTTCTTT
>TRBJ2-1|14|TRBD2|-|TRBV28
CASSKREGREEQFF
TGTGCCAGCAGTAAGCGGGAGGGTCGGGAAGAGCAGTTCTTC
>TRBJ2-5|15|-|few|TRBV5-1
CASGSSGNLQETQYF
TGCGCCAGCGGGAGTAGCGGTAACCTCCAAGAGACCCAGTACTTC
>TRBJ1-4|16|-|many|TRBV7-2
CASSLAGGAPGEKLFF
TGTGCCAGCAGCTTGGCCGGGGGAGCGCCAGGGGAAAAACTGTTTTTT
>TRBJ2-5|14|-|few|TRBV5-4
CASSLGQYQETQYF
TGTGCCAGCAGCTTGGGGCAGTACCAAGAGACCCAGTACTTC